Reported below is one TCR beta chain. Its antigen is undetermined. At the end of 9 to 11 days of culture, CD4+ T cells were isolated. The vaccine recipients had no prior SARS-CoV-2 infection, with negative nucleocapsid antibodies. Generated by immunoSEQ multiplex PCR, the TCRdb table keeps only in-frame clones and is missing some. The data contain around 46,000 clones, 55% to 75% of them singletons. This sample is part of a study of vaccination effects on CD4 cells after COVID-19. Study-level findings and limits: Early timepoints after infection were absent, and convalescent patients were few in the study. Common cold coronaviruses were cross-recognized by only 1 of 255 vaccine-induced clones in healthy vaccinees.

The germline V gene encodes CDR1 SEHNR and CDR2 FQNEAQ (reference sequence). The length of the CDR3 is 18 residues. Deletions cut 5 bases from V and 1 base from J, with 23 bases between. The source of this sequence is a human donor who received a COVID-19 vaccine. Sequencing was performed on CD4+ T cells from PBMCs cultured without peptide, taken before COVID-19 vaccination. This chain uses TRBV7-9 with TRBJ1-1; tentative D call: TRBD1 (6 bases). The CDR3 nucleotides are TGTGCCAGCAGCCTTACAACAGATATATTACAGGGGAACACTGAAGCTTTCTTT. Amino acids: CASSLTTDILQGNTEAFF.